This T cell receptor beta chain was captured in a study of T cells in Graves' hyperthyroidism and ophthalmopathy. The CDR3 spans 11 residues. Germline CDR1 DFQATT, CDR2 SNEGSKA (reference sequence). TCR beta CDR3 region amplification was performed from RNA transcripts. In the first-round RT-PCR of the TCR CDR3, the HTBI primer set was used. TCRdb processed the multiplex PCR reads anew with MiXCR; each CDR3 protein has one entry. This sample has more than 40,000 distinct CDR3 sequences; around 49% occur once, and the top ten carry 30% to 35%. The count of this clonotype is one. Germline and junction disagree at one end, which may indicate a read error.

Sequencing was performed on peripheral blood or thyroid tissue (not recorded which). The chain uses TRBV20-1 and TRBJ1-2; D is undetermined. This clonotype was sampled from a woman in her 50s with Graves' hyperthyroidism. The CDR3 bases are TGCAGTGCTGGAGAAGGATATGGCTACACCTTC. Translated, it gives CSAGEGYGYTF.